Below are 15 T cell receptor beta chains sequenced from a single sample in a study of T cell responses to AZD1222 COVID-19 vaccine. Only in-frame clones appear in the TCRdb table, and some are missing; sequencing was by immunoSEQ multiplex PCR. This sample carries about 120,000 clones, 92% of them seen once, and the ten largest clones take approximately 2.7%. The starting material was peripheral blood, obtained 28 days after the second AZD1222 dose. All receptors derive from an adult who received the AZD1222 COVID-19 vaccine.

The chain carries TRBV14 and TRBJ2-7; possible D gene TRBD2, 6 bases. The CDR3 has 15 amino acids. Germline V lookup: CDR1 SGHDN, CDR2 FVKESK. Trimming took off 1 base at V and 2 bases at J, with 12 bases between the two ends. The CDR3 is CASSQARELAYEQYF. In DNA, the CDR3 is TGTGCCAGCAGCCAAGCCCGGGAGTTGGCCTACGAGCAGTACTTC.

J is TRBJ2-7 and V is TRBV3-1 (or the pseudogene TRBV3-2); 9 nucleotides align to TRBD1. Germline V gene data show CDR1 as LGHDT and CDR2 as YNNKEL (reference sequence). The V gene end was trimmed by 3 bases and the J gene end by 4 bases; junction bases not matched to a gene: 4. The CDR3 length is 14 residues. CDR3 coding DNA: TGTGCCAGCAGCCAGGGACAGGGTACTTACGAGCAGTACTTC. Its protein product is CASSQGQGTYEQYF.

The rearrangement links TRBV5-1 to TRBJ2-5; D possibly corresponds to TRBD2 (5 bases). The CDR3 loop spans 18 amino acids. Between the trimmed V and J ends, which lost 4 bases and 1 base, there was a span of 23 bases. Germline CDR1 and CDR2: SGHRS and YFSETQ. The CDR3 reads CASSLGSSAVKIQETQYF. Written as DNA, the CDR3 is TGCGCCAGCAGCCTTGGCAGTAGCGCGGTAAAGATCCAAGAGACCCAGTACTTC.

The CDR3 here is CASSLGDRGGNEKLFF. DNA of the CDR3: TGTGCCAGCAGCTTAGGGGACAGGGGAGGGAACGAAAAACTGTTTTTT. The V gene is TRBV7-9, the J gene TRBJ1-4; 10 nucleotides align to TRBD1. Trimming removed 1 base from V and 8 bases from J; junction bases left unmatched: 7. The CDR3 consists of 16 residues. The germline gives CDR1 SEHNR, CDR2 FQNEAQ (reference sequence).

The chain employs TRBV20-1 and TRBJ1-1, with TRBD1 identical over 10 bases. The CDR3 totals 14 residues. V lost 3 bases and J lost 6; bases outside the gene matches: 7. Germline CDR1 DFQATT, CDR2 SNEGSKA (reference sequence). The CDR3 protein is CSASGQGGGAEAFF. In DNA, the CDR3 is TGCAGTGCTAGTGGACAGGGGGGAGGCGCTGAAGCTTTCTTT.

This clone was observed a few times. The V call is TRBV5-4, the J call TRBJ2-2; D not certain. Trimming removed 0 bases at V and 7 bases at J, with 7 bases between. The CDR3 consists of 13 residues. CDR1 is SGHNT and CDR2 is YYREEE in the germline V gene (reference sequence). The CDR3 coding sequence is TGTGCCAGCAGCTTGGGGTCCGTCGGGGAGCTGTTTTTT. Translation gives CASSLGSVGELFF.

The genes are TRBV5-1 and TRBJ2-3; tentative D call: TRBD1 (7 bases). The CDR3 is 16 amino acids. V was pared by 4 bases and J by 0 bases, with 15 bases between. In germline, CDR1 is SGHRS, CDR2 YFSETQ. CDR3 sequence (DNA): TGCGCCAGCAGCACAGGCAGGGGGAGGAGCACAGATACGCAGTATTTT. Its translation is CASSTGRGRSTDTQYF.

The chain employs TRBV7-2 and TRBJ2-1, with 15 bases fitting TRBD2. The CDR3 extends over 16 amino acids. Germline V gene sequence: CDR1 SGHTA, CDR2 FQGNSA. V lost 4 bases to trimming and J lost 8 bases; unmatched junction nucleotides: 6. The CDR3 loop is CASSSRTSGGAHEQFF. CDR3 coding DNA: TGTGCCAGCAGCTCCAGGACTAGCGGGGGGGCCCATGAGCAGTTCTTC. The whole variable domain, remainder taken from reference TRBV7-2 and TRBJ2-1, is GAGVSQSPSNKVTEKGKDVELRCDPISGHTALYWYRQSLGQGLEFLIYFQGNSAPDKSGLPSDRFSAERTGGSVSTLTIQRTQQEDSAVYLCASSSRTSGGAHEQFFGPGTRLTVL.

V is TRBV3-1 (or the pseudogene TRBV3-2) and J is TRBJ1-2; maybe TRBD1 (6 bases). The length of the CDR3 is 14 residues. Germline CDR1 and CDR2: LGHDT and YNNKEL (reference sequence). The V and J ends lost 5 bases and 2 bases respectively, with 12 bases between them. The CDR3: CASSIQGLNYGYTF. For the CDR3, the DNA is TGTGCCAGCAGCATACAGGGACTGAACTATGGCTACACCTTC.

Within the sample, this clone is medium-sized. The chain carries TRBV7-8 and TRBJ2-1; unclear D gene. The CDR3 has 13 residues. The germline V gene has CDR1 SGHVS and CDR2 FQNEAQ. The V end lost 8 bases, the J end lost 4 bases, and 12 bases lay between the germline ends. The CDR3 region is CASSPSIYNEQFF. The CDR3 nucleotides read TGTGCCAGCTCCCCCTCTATTTACAATGAGCAGTTCTTC.

This sequence joins TRBV19 and TRBJ2-1; D may correspond to TRBD1 or TRBD2 (5 bases each). The CDR3 has 13 residues. The V and J ends lost 4 bases and 10 bases respectively, with 14 bases between them. Germline V gene data show CDR1 as LNHDA and CDR2 as SQIVND (reference sequence). As DNA, the CDR3 is TGTGCCAGTAGTACCGCAGGGCGAGGGGAGCAGTTCTTC. Its protein is CASSTAGRGEQFF.

This clone appeared a few times. The chain couples TRBV9 to TRBJ1-3; 7 bases fit TRBD1. The V gene end was trimmed by 4 bases and the J gene end by 2 bases; junction bases not matched to a gene: 3. CDR1 is SGDLS, CDR2 YYNGEE, per germline. The CDR3 is 14 residues long. The CDR3 region is CASSSGTAGNTIYF. CDR3 DNA sequence: TGTGCCAGCAGCTCCGGGACAGCTGGAAACACCATATATTTT.

This clone was seen a few times. This chain uses TRBV5-1 with TRBJ2-7; 7 positions agree with TRBD1. V gave up 7 bases and J gave up 0 bases; unmatched junction bases: 25. The germline CDR1 and CDR2 sequences are SGHRS and YFSETQ. CDR3 size: 20 residues. The CDR3: CASSFSYPGTASLSSYEQYF. As DNA, the CDR3 is TGCGCCAGCTCCTTTTCCTACCCCGGGACAGCCTCCCTTAGCTCCTACGAGCAGTACTTC.

This clone showed up just a few times. The chain carries TRBV6-2 or TRBV6-3 and TRBJ2-5, with 16 bases identical to TRBD2. V trimming: 5 bases; J trimming: 5 bases; junction bases outside the gene matches: 8. The CDR3 is 17 residues long. In germline, CDR1 is MNHEY, CDR2 SVGEGT. CDR3: CASSNPGLAGGQETQYF. CDR3 sequence (DNA): TGTGCCAGCAGTAACCCGGGACTAGCGGGGGGGCAGGAGACCCAGTACTTC.

The chain joins TRBV11-2 to TRBJ2-7, with 8 positions matching TRBD2. The V gene end was trimmed by 0 bases and the J gene end by 9 bases; junction bases not matched to a gene: 10. Germline-derived CDR1 and CDR2 are SGHAT and FQNNGV. The CDR3 sequence is 15 residues long. In DNA form, the CDR3 reads TGTGCCAGCAGCTTAGATGAACTAGCGGCCCTAGGGCAGTACTTC. Protein: CASSLDELAALGQYF.